This T cell receptor beta chain appears in the sequencing data of a study of CD8+CD57+ T cells in acquired aplastic anemia. Study-wide points: A set of 25 to 35 CD8+ CDR3 sequences was shared between patients and controls, and these sequences appeared highly expressed in patients.

Flow cytometry had shown expanded CD8+CD57+ cells in the patients chosen for sequencing. This CDR3 region has 16 residues. Germline-derived CDR1 and CDR2 are ENHRY and SYGVKD. V was clipped by 0 bases and J by 2 bases, with 14 bases between them. It was genomic DNA that served as the template for profiling TCR beta VDJ and CDR3. TCRdb processed the reads anew with MiXCR; each CDR3 protein has one entry. Of 220,000 or so distinct CDR3 sequences in the sample, about 60% were seen once. The table lists this clonotype with many counts. Its target is not known. The sequence came from a human donor with aplastic anemia. The sample comprised sorted CD4+, CD8+, or CD8+CD57+ T cells (not recorded which) from PBMCs. The J gene is TRBJ2-7, the V gene TRBV10-3, with no clear D. The CDR3 bases are TGTGCCATCAGTGAGTCTGGCAGAGAATACACCTACGAGCAGTACTTC. Its protein is CAISESGREYTYEQYF.